This T cell receptor beta chain was recorded in a study of radiation and T cells in renal cell carcinoma. Study summary: Nephrectomy followed 15 Gy stereotactic body radiation by 4 weeks.

As concerns this clone: What it binds is unknown.

This sample's time point: baseline pretreatment blood. Treatment here: 15 Gy SBRT to primary tumor, nephrectomy 4 weeks later. Findings and limits, study-wide: Without pretreatment biopsies, baseline tumor clonotype presence was undetermined.

Between the trimmed V and J ends, which lost 5 bases and 3 bases, there was a span of 4 bases. There are 11 residues in the CDR3. The germline V gene encodes CDR1 MNHEY and CDR2 SVGAGI. Some clones are missing from TCRdb's copy, which holds only in-frame ones; the method was immunoSEQ multiplex PCR. The table has some 100,000 clones, 82% seen once. The receptor was isolated from a man aged 55 to 70 with renal cell carcinoma. This sequence joins TRBV6-5 and TRBJ2-5; D is unclear. The sample consisted of blood, taken from a patient whose treatment included radiotherapy and nephrectomy. The CDR3 DNA reads TGTGCCAGCAGTAGAAAAGAGACCCAGTACTTC. Translated, it gives CASSRKETQYF.